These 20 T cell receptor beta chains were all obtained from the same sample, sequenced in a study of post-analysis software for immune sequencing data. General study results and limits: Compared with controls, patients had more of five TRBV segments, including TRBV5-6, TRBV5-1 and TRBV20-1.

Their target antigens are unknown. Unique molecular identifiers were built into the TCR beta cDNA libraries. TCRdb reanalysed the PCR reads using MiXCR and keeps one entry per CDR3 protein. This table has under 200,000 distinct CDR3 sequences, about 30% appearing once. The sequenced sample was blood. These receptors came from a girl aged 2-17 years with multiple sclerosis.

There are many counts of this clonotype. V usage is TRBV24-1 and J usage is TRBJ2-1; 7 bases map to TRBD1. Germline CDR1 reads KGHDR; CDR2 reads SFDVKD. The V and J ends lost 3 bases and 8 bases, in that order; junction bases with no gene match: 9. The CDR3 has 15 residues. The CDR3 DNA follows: TGTGCCACCAGTGATCGGTTAGGGGGCCGGGATGAGCAGTTCTTC. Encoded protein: CATSDRLGGRDEQFF.

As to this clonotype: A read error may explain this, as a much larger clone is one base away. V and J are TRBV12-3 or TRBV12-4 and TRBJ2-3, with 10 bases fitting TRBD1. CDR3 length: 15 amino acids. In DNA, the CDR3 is TGTGCCAGCAGCCCGGACAGGGGGTTCACAGATGCGCAGTATTTT. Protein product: CASSPDRGFTDAQYF.

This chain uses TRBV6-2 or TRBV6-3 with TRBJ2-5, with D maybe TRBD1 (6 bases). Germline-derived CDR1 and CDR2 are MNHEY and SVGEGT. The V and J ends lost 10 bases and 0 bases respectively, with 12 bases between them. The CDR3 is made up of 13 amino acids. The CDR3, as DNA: TGTGCCACTGAAACAGGGAACCAAGAGACCCAGTACTTC. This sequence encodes CATETGNQETQYF.

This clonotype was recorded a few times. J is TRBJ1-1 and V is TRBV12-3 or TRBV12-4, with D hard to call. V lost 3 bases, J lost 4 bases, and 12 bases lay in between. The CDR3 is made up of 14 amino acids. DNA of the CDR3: TGTGCCAGCAGTTTCAGCGGGGTGGCCACTGAAGCTTTCTTT. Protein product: CASSFSGVATEAFF.

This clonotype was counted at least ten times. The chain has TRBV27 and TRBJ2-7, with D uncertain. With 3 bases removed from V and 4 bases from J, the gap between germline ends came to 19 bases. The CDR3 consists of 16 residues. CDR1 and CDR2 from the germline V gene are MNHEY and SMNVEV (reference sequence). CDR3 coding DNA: TGTGCCAGCAGTTTGGACCGAGACCGGTTCGTATACGAGCAGTACTTC. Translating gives CASSLDRDRFVYEQYF.

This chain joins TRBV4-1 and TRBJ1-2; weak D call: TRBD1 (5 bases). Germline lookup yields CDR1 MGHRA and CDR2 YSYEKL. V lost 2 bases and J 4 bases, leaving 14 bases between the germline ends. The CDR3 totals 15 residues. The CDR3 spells CASSQPGAPGYGYTF. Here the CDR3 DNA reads TGCGCCAGCAGCCAACCTGGGGCCCCGGGCTATGGCTACACCTTC.

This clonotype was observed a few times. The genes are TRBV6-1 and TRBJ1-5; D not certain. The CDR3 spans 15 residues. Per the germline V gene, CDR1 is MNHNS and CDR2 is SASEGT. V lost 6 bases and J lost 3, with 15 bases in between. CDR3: CASREGSTTNQPQHF. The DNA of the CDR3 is TGTGCCAGCAGGGAGGGATCAACCACCAATCAGCCCCAGCATTTT.

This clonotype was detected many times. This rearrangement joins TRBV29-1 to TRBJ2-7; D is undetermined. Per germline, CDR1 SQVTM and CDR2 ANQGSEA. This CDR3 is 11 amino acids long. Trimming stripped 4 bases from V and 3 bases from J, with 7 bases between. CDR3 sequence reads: CSVVNSYEQYF. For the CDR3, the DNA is TGCAGCGTTGTGAATAGCTACGAGCAGTACTTC.

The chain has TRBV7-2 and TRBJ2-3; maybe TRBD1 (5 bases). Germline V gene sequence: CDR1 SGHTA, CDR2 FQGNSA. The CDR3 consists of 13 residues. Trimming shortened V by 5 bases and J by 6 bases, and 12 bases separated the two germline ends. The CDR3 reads CASSLGPADTQYF. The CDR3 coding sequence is TGTGCCAGCAGCCTGGGGCCGGCGGATACGCAGTATTTT.

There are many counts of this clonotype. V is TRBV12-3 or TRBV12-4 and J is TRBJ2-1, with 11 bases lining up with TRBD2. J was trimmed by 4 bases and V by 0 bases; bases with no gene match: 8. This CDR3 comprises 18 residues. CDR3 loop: CASSLALLSSGGYNEQFF. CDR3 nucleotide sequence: TGTGCCAGCAGTTTAGCACTCCTCTCTAGCGGGGGGTACAATGAGCAGTTCTTC.

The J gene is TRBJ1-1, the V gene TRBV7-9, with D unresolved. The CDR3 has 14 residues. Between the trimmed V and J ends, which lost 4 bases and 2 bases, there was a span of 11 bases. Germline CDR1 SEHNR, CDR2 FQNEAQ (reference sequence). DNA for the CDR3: TGTGCCAGCAGCTACGCATCTTCAAACACTGAAGCTTTCTTT. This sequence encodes CASSYASSNTEAFF.

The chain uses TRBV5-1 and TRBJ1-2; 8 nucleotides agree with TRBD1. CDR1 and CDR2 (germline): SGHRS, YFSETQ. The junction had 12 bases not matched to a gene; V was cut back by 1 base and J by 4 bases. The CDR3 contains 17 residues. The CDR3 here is CASSLPGTGPGRYGYTF. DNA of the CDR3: TGCGCCAGCAGCTTGCCCGGGACAGGCCCCGGACGCTATGGCTACACCTTC.

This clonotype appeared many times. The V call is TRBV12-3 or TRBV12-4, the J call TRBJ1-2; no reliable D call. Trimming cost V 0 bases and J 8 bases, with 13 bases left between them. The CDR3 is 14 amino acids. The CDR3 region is CASSLAAGIQGYTF. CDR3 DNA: TGTGCCAGCAGTTTAGCAGCCGGGATCCAGGGCTACACCTTC.

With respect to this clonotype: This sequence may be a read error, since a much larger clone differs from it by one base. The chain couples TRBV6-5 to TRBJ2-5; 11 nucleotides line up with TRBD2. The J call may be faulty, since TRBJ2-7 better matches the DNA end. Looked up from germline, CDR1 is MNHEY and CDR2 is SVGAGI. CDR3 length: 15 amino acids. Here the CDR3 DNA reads TGTGCCAGCAGTACCCCGACTAGCGGGATCCACGAGCAGTACTTC. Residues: CASSTPTSGIHEQYF.

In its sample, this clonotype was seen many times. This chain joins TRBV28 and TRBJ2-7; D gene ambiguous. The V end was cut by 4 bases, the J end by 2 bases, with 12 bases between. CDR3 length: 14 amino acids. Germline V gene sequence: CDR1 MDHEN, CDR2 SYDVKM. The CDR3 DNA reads TGTGCCAGCAGTTCCAGTCACGTGACCTACGAGCAGTACTTC. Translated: CASSSSHVTYEQYF.

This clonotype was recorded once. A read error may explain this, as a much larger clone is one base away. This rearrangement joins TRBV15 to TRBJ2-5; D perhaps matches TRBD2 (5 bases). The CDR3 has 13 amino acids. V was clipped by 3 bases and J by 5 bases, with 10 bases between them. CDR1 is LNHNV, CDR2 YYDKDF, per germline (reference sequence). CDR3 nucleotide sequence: TGTGCCACCAGCAGCGACCCGGGGGAGACCCAGTACTTC. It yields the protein CATSSDPGETQYF. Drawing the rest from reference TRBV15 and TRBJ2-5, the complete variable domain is DAMVIQNPRYQVTQFGKPVTLSCSQTLNHNVMYWYQQKSSQAPKLLFHYYDKDFNNEADTPDNFQSRRPNTSFCFLDIRSPGLGDTAMYLCATSSDPGETQYFGPGTRLLVL.

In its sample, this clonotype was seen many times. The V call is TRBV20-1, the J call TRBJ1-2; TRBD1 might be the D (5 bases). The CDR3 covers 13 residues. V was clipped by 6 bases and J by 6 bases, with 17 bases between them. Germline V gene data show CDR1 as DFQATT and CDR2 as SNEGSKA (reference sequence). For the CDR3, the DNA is TGCAGTGCCATTCGGCAGGGCATAGATGGCTACACCTTC. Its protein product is CSAIRQGIDGYTF.

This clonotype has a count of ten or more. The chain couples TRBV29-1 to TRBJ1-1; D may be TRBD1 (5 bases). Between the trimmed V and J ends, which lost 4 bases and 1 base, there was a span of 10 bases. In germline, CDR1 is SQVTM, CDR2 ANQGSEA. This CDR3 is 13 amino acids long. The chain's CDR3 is CSVARGWNTEAFF. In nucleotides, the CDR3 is TGCAGCGTTGCCCGGGGGTGGAACACTGAAGCTTTCTTT.

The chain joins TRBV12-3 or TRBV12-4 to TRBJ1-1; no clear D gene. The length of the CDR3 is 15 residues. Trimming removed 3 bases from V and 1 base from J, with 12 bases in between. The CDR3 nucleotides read TGTGCCAGCAGTTTTGGGATCTCGGGGAACACTGAAGCTTTCTTT. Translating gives CASSFGISGNTEAFF.

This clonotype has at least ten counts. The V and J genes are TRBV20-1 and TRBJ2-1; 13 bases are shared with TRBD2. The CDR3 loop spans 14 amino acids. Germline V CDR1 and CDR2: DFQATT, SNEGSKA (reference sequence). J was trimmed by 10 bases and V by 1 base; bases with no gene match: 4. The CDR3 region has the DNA TGCAGTGCTAGAGCCGGGACTAGCGGGGCAGAGCAGTTCTTC. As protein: CSARAGTSGAEQFF.